The clone carrying this T cell receptor (beta chain) has ten or more counts. V dropped 3 bases and J dropped 0 bases, with 18 bases sitting between them. CDR3 length: 17 amino acids. Germline V lookup: CDR1 DFQATT, CDR2 SNEGSKA (reference sequence). To make TCR beta libraries, researchers used iRepertoire HTBI primers and Arm-PCR of CDR3 regions. TCRdb re-derived calls from the multiplex PCR reads in MiXCR, one entry per CDR3 protein. The table includes 510,000 or so distinct CDR3 sequences, 12% detected once. This specimen belongs to a study of regulatory T cells in long-lasting Graves disease. Described time point: newly diagnosed GD, antithyroid drugs for less than 3 months. Making the TCR library involved RNA that had been extracted from PBMCs. The same sample was also used in a study of T cells in Graves' hyperthyroidism and ophthalmopathy. That publication notes: Diagnosis of hyperthyroidism was new in patients aged 18 to 65, and its duration was under 2 months. A first-round RT-PCR of the TCR CDR3 used the HTBI primer set.

The receptor was derived from a woman aged 30 to 39 with Graves disease. This rearrangement joins TRBV20-1 to TRBJ2-1, with D possibly being TRBD2 (6 bases). Here the sequenced sample was peripheral blood mononuclear cells (PBMCs), taken at new diagnosis, from a patient treated with antithyroid drugs. The CDR3 coding sequence is TGCAGTGCTAGGGGAGGCTGGGTTTCGAGCTCCTACAATGAGCAGTTCTTC. It specifies CSARGGWVSSSYNEQFF.